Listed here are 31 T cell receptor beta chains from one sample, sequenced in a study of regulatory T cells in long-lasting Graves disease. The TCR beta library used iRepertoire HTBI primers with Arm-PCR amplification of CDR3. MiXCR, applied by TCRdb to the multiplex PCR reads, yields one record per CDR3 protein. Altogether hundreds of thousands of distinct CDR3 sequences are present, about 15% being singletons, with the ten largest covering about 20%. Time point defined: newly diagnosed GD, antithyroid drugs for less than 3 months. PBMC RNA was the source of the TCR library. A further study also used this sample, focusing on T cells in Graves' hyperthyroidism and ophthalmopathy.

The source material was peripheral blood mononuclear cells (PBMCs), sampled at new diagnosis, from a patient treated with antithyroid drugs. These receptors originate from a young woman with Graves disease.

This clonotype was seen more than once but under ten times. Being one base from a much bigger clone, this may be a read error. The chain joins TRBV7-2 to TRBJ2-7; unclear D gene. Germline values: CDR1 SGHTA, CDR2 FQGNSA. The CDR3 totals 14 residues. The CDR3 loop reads CASSSGESSYEQCF. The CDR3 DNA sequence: TGTGCCAGCAGCTCTGGAGAGAGTAGTTACGAGCAGTGCTTC.

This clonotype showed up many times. The CDR3 is CASSPLAGTSSYEQYF. CDR3 nucleotides: TGTGCCAGCTCACCACTGGCAGGGACTAGCTCCTACGAGCAGTACTTC. The chain couples TRBV18 to TRBJ2-7, with 8 bases that match TRBD2. The CDR3 length is 16 residues. The V and J ends lost 1 base and 0 bases, in that order; junction bases with no gene match: 5. Germline values: CDR1 KGHSH, CDR2 LQKENI.

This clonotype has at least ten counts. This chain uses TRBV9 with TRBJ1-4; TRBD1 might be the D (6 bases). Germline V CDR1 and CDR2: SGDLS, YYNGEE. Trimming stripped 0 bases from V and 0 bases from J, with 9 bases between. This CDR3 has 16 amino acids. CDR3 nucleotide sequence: TGTGCCAGCAGCGTAGGTGGGACACCAACTAATGAAAAACTGTTTTTT. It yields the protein CASSVGGTPTNEKLFF.

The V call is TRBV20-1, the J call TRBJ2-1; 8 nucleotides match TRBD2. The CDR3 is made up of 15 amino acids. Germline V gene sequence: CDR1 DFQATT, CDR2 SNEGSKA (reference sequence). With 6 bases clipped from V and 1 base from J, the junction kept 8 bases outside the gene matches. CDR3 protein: CSAPPGLGSYNEQFF. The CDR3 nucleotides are TGCAGTGCCCCACCGGGACTAGGATCCTACAATGAGCAGTTCTTC.

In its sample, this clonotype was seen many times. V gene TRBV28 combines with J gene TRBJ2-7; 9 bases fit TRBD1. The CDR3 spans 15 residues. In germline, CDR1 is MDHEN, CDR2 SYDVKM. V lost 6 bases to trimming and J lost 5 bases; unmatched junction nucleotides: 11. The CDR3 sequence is CASSLPGTGLDEQYF. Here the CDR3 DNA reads TGTGCCAGCAGCCTTCCCGGGACAGGGCTCGACGAGCAGTACTTC.

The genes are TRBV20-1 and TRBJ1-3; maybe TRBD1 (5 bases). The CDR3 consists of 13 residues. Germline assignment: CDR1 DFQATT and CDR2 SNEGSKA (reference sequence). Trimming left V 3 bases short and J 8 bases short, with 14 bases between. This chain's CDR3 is CSASHPGRDTIYF. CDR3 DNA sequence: TGCAGTGCTAGTCACCCAGGGCGGGACACCATATATTTT.

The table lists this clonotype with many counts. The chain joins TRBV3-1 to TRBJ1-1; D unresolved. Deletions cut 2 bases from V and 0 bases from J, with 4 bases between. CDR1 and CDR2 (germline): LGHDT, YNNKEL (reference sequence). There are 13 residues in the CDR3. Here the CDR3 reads CASSQLLNTEAFF. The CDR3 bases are TGTGCCAGCAGCCAACTACTGAACACTGAAGCTTTCTTT.

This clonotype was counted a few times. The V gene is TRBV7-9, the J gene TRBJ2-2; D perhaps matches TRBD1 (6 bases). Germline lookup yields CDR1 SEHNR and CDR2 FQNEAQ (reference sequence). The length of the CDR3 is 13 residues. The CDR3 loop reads CAQGDSPTGELFF. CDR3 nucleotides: TGTGCACAGGGAGACAGTCCCACCGGGGAGCTGTTTTTT.

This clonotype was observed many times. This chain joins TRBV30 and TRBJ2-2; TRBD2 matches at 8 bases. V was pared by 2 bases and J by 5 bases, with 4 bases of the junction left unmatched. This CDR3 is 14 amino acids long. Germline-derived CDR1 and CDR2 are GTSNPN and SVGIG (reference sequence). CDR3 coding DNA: TGTGCCTGGAGTTGGGCGGGAGGAACCGGGGAGCTGTTTTTT. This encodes CAWSWAGGTGELFF.

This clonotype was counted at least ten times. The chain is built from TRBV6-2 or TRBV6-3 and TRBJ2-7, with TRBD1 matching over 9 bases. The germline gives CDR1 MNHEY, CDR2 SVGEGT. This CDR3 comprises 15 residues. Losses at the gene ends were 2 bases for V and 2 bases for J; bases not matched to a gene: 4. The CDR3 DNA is TGTGCCAGCAGTTACGCTGGACAGGGGCCCTACGAGCAGTACTTC. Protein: CASSYAGQGPYEQYF.

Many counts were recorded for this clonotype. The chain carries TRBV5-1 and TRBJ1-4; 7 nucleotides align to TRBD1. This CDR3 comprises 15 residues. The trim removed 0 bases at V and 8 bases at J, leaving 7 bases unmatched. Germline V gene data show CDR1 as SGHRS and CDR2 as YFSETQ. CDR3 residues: CASSLEPGGPEKLFF. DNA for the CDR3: TGCGCCAGCAGCTTGGAACCAGGGGGTCCGGAAAAACTGTTTTTT.

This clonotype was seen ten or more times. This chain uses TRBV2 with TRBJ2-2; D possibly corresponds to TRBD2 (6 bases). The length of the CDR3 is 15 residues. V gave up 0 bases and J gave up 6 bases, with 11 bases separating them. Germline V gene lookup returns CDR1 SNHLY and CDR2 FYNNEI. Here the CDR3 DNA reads TGTGCCAGCAGTGAAGCGCTTCGGAGGGCCGGGGAGCTGTTTTTT. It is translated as CASSEALRRAGELFF.

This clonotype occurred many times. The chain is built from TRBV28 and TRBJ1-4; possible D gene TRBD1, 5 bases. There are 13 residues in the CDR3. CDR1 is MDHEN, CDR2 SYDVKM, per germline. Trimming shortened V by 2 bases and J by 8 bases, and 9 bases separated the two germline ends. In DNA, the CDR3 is TGTGCCAGCAGTTTAGGCTGGGGGGAAAAACTGTTTTTT. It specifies CASSLGWGEKLFF.

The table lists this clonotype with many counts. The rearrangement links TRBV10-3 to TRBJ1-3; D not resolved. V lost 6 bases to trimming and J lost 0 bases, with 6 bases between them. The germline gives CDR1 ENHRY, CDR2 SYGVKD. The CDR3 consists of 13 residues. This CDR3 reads CAIRGPSGNTIYF. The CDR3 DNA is TGTGCCATCAGGGGTCCCTCTGGAAACACCATATATTTT.

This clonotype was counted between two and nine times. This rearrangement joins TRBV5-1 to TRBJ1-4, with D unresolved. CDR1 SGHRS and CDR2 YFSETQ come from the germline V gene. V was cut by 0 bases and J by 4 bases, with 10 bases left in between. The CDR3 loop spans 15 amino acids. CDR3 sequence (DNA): TGCGCCAGCAGCTTGGCCGTCAGCCTTAATGAAAAACTGTTTTTT. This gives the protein CASSLAVSLNEKLFF.

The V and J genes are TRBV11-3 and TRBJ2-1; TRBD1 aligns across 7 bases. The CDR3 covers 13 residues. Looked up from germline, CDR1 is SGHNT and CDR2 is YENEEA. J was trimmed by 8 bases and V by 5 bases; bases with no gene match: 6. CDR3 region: CASSRQGYDEQFF. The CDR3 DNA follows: TGTGCCAGCAGCCGACAGGGTTACGATGAGCAGTTCTTC.

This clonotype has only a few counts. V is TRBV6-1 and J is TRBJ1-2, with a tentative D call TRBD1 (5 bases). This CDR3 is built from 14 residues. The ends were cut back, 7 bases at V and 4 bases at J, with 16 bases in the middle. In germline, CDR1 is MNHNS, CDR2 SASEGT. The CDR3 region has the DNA TGTGCCAGCAAGGGACGGGGACCTGGCTATGGCTACACCTTC. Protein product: CASKGRGPGYGYTF.

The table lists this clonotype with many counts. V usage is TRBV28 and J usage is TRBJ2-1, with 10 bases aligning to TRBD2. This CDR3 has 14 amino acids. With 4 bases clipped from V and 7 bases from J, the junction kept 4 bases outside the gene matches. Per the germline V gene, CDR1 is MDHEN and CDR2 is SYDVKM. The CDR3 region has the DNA TGTGCCAGCAGTTCGGGGACTAGCGATAATGAGCAGTTCTTC. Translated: CASSSGTSDNEQFF.

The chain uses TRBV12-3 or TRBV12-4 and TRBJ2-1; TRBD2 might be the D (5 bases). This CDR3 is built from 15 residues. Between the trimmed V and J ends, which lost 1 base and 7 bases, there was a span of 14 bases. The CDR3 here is CASSLGPSPPNEQFF. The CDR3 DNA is TGTGCCAGCAGTTTAGGACCTAGCCCCCCGAATGAGCAGTTCTTC.

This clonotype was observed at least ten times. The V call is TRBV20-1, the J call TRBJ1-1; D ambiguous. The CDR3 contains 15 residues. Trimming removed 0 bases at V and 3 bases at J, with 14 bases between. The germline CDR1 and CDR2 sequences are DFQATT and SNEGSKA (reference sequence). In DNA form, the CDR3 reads TGCAGTGCTAGAGATTTACGGGGAGGAGACACTGAAGCTTTCTTT. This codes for CSARDLRGGDTEAFF.

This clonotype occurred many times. CDR3 DNA: TGTGCCAGTAGTCTTTCCCGGACAGGGAACACTGAAGCTTTCTTT. Encoded protein: CASSLSRTGNTEAFF. The J gene is TRBJ1-1, the V gene TRBV19, with 7 bases matching TRBD1. Germline CDR1 reads LNHDA; CDR2 reads SQIVND (reference sequence). The CDR3 has 15 amino acids. Germline trimming cut 5 bases from V and 1 base from J; bases unmatched to any gene: 7.

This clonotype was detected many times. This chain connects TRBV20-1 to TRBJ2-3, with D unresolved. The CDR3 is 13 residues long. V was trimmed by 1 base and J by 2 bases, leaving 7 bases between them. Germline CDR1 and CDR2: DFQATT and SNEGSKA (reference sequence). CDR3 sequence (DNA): TGCAGTGCTAGAGGGTTGATCACAGATACGCAGTATTTT. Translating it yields CSARGLITDTQYF.

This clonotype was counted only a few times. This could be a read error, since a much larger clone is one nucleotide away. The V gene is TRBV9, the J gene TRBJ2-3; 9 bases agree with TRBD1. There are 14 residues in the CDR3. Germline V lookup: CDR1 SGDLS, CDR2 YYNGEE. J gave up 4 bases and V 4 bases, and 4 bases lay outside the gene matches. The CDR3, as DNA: TGTGCCAGCAGCCGGGACAGGGTCGCAGATACGCAGTATTTT. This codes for CASSRDRVADTQYF.

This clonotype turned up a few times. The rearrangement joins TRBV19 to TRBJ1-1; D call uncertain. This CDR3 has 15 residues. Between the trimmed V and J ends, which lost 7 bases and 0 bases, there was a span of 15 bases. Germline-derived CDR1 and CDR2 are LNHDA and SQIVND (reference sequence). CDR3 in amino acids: CASTHSGGVNTEAFF. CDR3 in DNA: TGTGCCAGTACCCACTCGGGTGGGGTGAACACTGAAGCTTTCTTT.

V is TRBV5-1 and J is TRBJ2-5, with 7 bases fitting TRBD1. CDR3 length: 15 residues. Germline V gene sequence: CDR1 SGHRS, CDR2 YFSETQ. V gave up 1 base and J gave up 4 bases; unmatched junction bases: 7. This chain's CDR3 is CASSLRGLNGETQYF. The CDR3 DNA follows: TGCGCCAGCAGCTTGAGGGGGCTAAATGGAGAGACCCAGTACTTC.

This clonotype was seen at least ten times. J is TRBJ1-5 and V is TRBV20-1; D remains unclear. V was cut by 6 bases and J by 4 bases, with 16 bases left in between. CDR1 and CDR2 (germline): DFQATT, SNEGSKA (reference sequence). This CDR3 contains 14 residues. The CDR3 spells CSAPPPAGNQPQHF. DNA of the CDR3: TGCAGTGCCCCACCACCTGCGGGAAATCAGCCCCAGCATTTT.

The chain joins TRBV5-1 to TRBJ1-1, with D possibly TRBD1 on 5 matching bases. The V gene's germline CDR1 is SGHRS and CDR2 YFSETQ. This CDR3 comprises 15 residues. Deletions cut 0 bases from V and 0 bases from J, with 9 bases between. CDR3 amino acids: CASSLESGLNTEAFF. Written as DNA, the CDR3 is TGCGCCAGCAGCTTGGAGTCAGGGCTGAACACTGAAGCTTTCTTT.

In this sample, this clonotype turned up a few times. CDR3 region: CATSDSGLGGQPQHF. In nucleotides, the CDR3 is TGTGCCACCAGTGATTCCGGGCTCGGAGGTCAGCCCCAGCATTTT. The chain uses TRBV24-1 and TRBJ1-5; D is unclear. Germline-derived CDR1 and CDR2 are KGHDR and SFDVKD. The V and J ends lost 2 bases and 6 bases respectively, with 13 bases between them. The CDR3 runs 15 residues.

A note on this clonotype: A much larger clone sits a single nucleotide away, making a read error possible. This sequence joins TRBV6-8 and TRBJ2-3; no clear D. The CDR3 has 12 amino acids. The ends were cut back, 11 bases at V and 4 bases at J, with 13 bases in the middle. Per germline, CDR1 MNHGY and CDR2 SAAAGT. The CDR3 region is CAGTTAADTQYF. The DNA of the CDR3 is TGTGCCGGCACCACGGCAGCAGATACGCAGTATTTT.

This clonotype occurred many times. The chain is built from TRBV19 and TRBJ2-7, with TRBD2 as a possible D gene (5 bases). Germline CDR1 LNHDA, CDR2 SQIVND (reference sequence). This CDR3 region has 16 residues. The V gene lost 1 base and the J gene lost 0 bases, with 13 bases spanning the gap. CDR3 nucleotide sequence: TGTGCCAGTAGTATAGCAGAGCGGCGAAGCTCCTACGAGCAGTACTTC. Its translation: CASSIAERRSSYEQYF.

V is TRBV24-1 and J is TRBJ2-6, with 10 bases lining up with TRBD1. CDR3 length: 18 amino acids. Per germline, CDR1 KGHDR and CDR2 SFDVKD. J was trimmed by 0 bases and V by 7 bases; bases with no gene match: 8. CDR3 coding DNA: TGTGCCACCAGCAACCGGGACAGGGGACCCTCTGGGGCCAACGTCCTGACTTTC. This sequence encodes CATSNRDRGPSGANVLTF.